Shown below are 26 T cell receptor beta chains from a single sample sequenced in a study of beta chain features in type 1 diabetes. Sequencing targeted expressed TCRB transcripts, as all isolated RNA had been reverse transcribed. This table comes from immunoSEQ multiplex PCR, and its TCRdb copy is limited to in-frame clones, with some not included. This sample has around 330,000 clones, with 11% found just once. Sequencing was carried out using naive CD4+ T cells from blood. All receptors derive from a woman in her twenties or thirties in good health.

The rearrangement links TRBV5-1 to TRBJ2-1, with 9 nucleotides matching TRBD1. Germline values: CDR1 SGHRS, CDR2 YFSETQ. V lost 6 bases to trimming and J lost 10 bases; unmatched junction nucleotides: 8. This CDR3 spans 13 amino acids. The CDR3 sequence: CASTRDRVDEQFF. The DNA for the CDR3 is TGCGCCAGCACCCGGGACAGGGTTGACGAGCAGTTCTTC.

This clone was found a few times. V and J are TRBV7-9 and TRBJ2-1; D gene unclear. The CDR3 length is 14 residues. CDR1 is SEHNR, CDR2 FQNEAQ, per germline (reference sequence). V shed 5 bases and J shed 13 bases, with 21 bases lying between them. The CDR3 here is CASSLAPERRFQFF. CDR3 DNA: TGTGCCAGCAGCCTGGCCCCAGAGAGGCGATTCCAGTTCTTC.

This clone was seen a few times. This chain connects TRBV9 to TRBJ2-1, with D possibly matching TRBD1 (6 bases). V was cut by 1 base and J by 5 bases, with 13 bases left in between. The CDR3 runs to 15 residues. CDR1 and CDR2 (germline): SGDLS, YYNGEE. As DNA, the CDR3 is TGTGCCAGCAGCGTAACAGGGACGAGAAACAATGAGCAGTTCTTC. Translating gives CASSVTGTRNNEQFF.

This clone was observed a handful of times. The CDR3 protein is CASSLDREFYNEQFF. The CDR3 nucleotides read TGTGCCAGCAGTCTTGACAGGGAATTTTACAATGAGCAGTTCTTC. The chain employs TRBV2 and TRBJ2-1, with TRBD1 matching over 7 bases. CDR1 is SNHLY, CDR2 FYNNEI, per germline. The junction had 8 bases not matched to a gene; V was cut back by 5 bases and J by 4 bases. The CDR3 is 15 amino acids.

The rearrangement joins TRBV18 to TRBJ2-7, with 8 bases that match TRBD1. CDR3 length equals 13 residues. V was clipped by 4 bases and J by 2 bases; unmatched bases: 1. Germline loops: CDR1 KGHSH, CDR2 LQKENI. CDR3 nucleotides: TGTGCCAGCTCACTGACAGGGGCCTACGAGCAGTACTTC. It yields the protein CASSLTGAYEQYF. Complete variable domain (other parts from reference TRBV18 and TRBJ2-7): NAGVMQNPRHLVRRRGQEARLRCSPMKGHSHVYWYRQLPEEGLKFMVYLQKENIIDESGMPKERFSAEFPKEGPSILRIQQVVRGDSAAYFCASSLTGAYEQYFGPGTRLTVT.

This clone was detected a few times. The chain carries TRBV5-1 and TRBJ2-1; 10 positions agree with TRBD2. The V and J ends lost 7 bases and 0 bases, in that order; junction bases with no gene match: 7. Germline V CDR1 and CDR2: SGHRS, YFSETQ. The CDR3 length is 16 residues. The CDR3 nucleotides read TGCGCCAGCCTTCCGGGACTAGCGAGCTCCTACAATGAGCAGTTCTTC. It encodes CASLPGLASSYNEQFF.

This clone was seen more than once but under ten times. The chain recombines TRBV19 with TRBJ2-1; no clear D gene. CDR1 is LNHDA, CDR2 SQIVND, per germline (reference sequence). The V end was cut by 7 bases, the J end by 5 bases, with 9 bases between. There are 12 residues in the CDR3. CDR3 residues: CASNAINNEQFF. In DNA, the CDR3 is TGTGCCAGTAACGCTATCAACAATGAGCAGTTCTTC.

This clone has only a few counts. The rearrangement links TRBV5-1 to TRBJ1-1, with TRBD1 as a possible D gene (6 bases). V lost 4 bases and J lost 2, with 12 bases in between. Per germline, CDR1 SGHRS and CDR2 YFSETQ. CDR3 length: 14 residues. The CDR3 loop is CASSTGTLNTEAFF. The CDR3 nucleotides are TGCGCCAGCAGCACCGGGACACTCAACACTGAAGCTTTCTTT.

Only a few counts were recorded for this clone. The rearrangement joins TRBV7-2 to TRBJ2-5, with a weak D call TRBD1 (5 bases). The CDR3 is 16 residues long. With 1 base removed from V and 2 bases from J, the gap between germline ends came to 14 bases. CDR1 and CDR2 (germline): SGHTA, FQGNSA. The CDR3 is CASSLVGQGVQETQYF. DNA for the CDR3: TGTGCCAGCAGCTTAGTGGGGCAGGGCGTACAAGAGACCCAGTACTTC.

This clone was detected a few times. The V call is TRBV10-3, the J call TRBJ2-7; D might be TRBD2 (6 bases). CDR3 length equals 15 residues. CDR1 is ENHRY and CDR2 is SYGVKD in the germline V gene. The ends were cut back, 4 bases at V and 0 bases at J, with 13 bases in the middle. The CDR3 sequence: CAISARSGLSYEQYF. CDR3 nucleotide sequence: TGTGCCATCAGTGCCCGGAGCGGGCTCTCCTACGAGCAGTACTTC.

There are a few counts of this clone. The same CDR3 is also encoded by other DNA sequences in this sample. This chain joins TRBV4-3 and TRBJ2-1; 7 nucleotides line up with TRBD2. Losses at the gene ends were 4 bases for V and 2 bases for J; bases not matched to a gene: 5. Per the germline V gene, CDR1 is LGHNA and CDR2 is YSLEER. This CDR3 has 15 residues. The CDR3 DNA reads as TGCGCCAGCAGCCTCTTCAGCGGGACCTACAATGAGCAGTTCTTC. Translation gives CASSLFSGTYNEQFF.

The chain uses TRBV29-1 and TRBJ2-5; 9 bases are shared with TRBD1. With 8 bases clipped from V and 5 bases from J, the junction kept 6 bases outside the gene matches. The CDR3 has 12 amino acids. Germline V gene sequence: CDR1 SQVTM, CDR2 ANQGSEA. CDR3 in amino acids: CSTGGGGETQYF. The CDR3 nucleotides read TGCAGCACAGGGGGCGGAGGGGAGACCCAGTACTTC.

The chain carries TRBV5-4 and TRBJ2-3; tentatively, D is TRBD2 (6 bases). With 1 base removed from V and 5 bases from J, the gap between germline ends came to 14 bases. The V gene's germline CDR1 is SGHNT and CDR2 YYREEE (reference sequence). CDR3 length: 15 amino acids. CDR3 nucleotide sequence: TGTGCCAGCAGCTTGTCGGGAGTGAGGGAAGATACGCAGTATTTT. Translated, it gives CASSLSGVREDTQYF. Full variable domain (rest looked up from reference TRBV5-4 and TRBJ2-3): ETGVTQSPTHLIKTRGQQVTLRCSSQSGHNTVSWYQQALGQGPQFIFQYYREEENGRGNFPPRFSGLQFPNYSSELNVNALELDDSALYLCASSLSGVREDTQYFGPGTRLTVL.

CDR3 loop: CASSYSEGARTEAFF. The CDR3 region has the DNA TGTGCCAGCAGTTACTCGGAGGGGGCCCGGACTGAAGCTTTCTTT. This chain joins TRBV6-5 and TRBJ1-1; 7 positions agree with TRBD1. The CDR3 extends over 15 amino acids. Trimming cost V 0 bases and J 5 bases; bases outside gene matches: 6. Looked up from germline, CDR1 is MNHEY and CDR2 is SVGAGI.

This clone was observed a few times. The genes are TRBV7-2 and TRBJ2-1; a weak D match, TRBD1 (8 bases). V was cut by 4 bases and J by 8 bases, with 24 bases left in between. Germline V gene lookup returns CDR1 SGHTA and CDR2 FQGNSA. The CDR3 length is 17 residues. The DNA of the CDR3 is TGTGCCAGCAGCTCGTCCTCCCATCGACAGGGGAGGGATGAGCAGTTCTTC. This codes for CASSSSSHRQGRDEQFF.

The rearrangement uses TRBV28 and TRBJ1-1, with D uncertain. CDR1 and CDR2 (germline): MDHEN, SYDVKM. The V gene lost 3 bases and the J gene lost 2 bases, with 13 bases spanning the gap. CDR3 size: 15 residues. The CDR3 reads CASSLWAVSNTEAFF. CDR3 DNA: TGTGCCAGCAGTTTGTGGGCCGTTTCTAACACTGAAGCTTTCTTT.

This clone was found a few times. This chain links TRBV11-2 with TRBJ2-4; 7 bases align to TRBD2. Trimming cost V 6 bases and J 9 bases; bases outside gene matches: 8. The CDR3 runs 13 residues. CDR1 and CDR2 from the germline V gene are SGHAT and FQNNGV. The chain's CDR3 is CASRGLTDPIQYF. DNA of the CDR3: TGTGCCAGCAGGGGACTAACCGATCCCATTCAGTACTTC.

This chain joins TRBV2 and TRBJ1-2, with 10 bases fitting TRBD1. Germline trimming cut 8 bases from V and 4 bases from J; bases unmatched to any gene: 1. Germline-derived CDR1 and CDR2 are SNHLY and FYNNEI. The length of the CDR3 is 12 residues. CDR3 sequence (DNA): TGTGCCAGCCGACAGGGGGCCTATGGCTACACCTTC. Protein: CASRQGAYGYTF.

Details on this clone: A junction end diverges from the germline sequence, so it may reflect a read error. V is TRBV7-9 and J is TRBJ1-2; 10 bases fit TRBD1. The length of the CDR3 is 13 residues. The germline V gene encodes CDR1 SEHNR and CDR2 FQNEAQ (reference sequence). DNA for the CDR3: TGTGCCAGCAGCTTAGTGGGACAGGGGAAGGAGCCCTTC. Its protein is CASSLVGQGKEPF.

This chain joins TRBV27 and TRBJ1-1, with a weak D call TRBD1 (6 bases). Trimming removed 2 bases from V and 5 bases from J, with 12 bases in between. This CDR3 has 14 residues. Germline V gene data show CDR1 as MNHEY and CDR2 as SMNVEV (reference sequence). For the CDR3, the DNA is TGTGCCAGCAGTTTACAGGGGACGGGGACTGAAGCTTTCTTT. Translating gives CASSLQGTGTEAFF.

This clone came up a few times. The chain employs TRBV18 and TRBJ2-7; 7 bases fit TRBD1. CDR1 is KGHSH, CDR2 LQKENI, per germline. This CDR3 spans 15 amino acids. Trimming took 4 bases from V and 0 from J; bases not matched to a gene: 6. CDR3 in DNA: TGTGCCAGCTCACTACCGGGACAGTTCTCCTACGAGCAGTACTTC. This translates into CASSLPGQFSYEQYF. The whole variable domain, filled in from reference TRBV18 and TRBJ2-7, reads NAGVMQNPRHLVRRRGQEARLRCSPMKGHSHVYWYRQLPEEGLKFMVYLQKENIIDESGMPKERFSAEFPKEGPSILRIQQVVRGDSAAYFCASSLPGQFSYEQYFGPGTRLTVT.

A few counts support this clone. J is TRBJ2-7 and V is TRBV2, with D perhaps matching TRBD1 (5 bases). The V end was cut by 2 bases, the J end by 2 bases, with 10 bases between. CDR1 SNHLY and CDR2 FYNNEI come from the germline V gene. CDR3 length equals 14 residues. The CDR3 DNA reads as TGTGCCAGCAGTGAAAGGTGGGGCCCCTACGAGCAGTACTTC. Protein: CASSERWGPYEQYF.

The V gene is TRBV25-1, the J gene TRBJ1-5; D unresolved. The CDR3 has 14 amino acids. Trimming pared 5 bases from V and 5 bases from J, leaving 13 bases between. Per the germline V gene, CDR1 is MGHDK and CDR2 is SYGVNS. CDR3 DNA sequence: TGTGCCAGCAGTCCCCAACATTATGATCAGCCCCAGCATTTT. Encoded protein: CASSPQHYDQPQHF.

CDR3 coding DNA: TGTGCCAGCAGTGAACGAGGCGGGATCGATGTCGGGGAGCTGTTTTTT. Protein: CASSERGGIDVGELFF. The chain recombines TRBV2 with TRBJ2-2; possibly TRBD2 for D (6 bases). From germline, CDR1 is SNHLY and CDR2 FYNNEI. This CDR3 spans 16 amino acids. The germline V and J ends were trimmed by 2 bases and 7 bases, with 17 bases remaining between them.

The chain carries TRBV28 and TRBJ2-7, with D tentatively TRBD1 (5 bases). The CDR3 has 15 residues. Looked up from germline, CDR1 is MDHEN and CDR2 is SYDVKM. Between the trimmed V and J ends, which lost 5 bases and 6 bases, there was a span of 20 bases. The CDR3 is CASSLSTDEIVEQYF. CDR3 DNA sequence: TGTGCCAGCAGTCTCTCGACAGACGAGATTGTCGAGCAGTACTTC.

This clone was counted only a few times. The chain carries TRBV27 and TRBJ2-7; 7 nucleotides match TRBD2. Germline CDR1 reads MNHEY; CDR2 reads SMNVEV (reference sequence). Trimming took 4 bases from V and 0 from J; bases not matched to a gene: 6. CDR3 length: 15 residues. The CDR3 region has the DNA TGTGCCAGCAGTTCACTAGCGTTAAGCTCCTACGAGCAGTACTTC. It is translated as CASSSLALSSYEQYF.